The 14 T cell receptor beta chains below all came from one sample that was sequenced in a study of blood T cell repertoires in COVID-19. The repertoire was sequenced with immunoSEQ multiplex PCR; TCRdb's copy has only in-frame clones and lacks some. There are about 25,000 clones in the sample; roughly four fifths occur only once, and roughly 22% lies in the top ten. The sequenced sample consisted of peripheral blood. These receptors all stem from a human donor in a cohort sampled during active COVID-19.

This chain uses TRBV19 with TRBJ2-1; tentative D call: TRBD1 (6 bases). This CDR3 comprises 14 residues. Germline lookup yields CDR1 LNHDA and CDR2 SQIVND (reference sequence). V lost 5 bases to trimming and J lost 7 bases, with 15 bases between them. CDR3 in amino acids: CASSWGTLGNEQFF. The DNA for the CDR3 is TGTGCCAGTAGTTGGGGGACATTGGGGAATGAGCAGTTCTTC.

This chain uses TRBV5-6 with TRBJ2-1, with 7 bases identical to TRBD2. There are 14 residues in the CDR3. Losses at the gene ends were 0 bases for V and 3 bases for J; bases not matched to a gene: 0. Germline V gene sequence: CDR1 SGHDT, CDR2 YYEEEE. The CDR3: CASSLGGGYNEQFF. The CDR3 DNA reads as TGTGCCAGCAGCTTGGGCGGGGGCTACAATGAGCAGTTCTTC. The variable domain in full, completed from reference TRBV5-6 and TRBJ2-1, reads DAGVTQSPTHLIKTRGQQVTLRCSPKSGHDTVSWYQQALGQGPQFIFQYYEEEERQRGNFPDRFSGHQFPNYSSELNVNALLLGDSALYLCASSLGGGYNEQFFGPGTRLTVL.

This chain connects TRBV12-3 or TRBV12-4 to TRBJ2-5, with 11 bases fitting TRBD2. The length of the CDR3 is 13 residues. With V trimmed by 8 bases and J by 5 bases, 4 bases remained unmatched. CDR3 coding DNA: TGTGCCAGCCTCCTAGCGGGGGGTGAGACCCAGTACTTC. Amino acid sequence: CASLLAGGETQYF.

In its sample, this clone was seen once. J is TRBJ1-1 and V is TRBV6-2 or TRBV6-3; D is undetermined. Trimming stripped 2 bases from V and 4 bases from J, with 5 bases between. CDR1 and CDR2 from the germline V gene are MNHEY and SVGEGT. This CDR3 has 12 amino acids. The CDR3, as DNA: TGTGCCAGCAGTTACGGCAGCACTGAAGCTTTCTTT. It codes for CASSYGSTEAFF.

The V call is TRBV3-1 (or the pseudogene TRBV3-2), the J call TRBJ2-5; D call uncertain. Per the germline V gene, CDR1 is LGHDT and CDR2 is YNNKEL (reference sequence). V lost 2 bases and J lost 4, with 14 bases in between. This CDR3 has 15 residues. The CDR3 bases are TGTGCCAGCAGCCAACCGGCCTGGGCGCGAGAGACCCAGTACTTC. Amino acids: CASSQPAWARETQYF.

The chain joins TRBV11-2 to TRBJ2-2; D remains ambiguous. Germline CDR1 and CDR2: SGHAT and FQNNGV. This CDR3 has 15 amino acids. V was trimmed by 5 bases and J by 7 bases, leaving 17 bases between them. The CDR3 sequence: CASSARLGAGGELFF. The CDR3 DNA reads TGTGCCAGCAGCGCTCGACTCGGCGCTGGCGGGGAGCTGTTTTTT. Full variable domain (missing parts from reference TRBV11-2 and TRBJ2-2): EAGVAQSPRYKIIEKRQSVAFWCNPISGHATLYWYQQILGQGPKLLIQFQNNGVVDDSQLPKDRFSAERLKGVDSTLKIQPAKLEDSAVYLCASSARLGAGGELFFGEGSRLTVL.

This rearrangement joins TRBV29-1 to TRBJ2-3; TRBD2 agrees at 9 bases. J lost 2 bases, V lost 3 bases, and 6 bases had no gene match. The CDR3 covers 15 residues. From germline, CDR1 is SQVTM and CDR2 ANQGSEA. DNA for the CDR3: TGCAGCGTTGACACCAGCGGGGGGCTCACAGATACGCAGTATTTT. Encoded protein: CSVDTSGGLTDTQYF.

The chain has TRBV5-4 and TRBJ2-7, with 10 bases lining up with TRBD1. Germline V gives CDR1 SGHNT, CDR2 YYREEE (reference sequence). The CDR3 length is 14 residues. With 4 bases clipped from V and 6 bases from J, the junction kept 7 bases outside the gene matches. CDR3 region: CASSLGTGVGEQYF. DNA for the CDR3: TGTGCCAGCAGCCTAGGGACAGGGGTAGGCGAGCAGTACTTC. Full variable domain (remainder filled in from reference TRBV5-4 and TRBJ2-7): ETGVTQSPTHLIKTRGQQVTLRCSSQSGHNTVSWYQQALGQGPQFIFQYYREEENGRGNFPPRFSGLQFPNYSSELNVNALELDDSALYLCASSLGTGVGEQYFGPGTRLTVT.

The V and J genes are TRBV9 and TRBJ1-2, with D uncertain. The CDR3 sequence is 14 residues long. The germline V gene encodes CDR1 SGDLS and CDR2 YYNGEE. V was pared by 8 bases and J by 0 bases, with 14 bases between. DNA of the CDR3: TGTGCCAGTTCCGACTCCTCCTCTAACTATGGCTACACCTTC. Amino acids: CASSDSSSNYGYTF.

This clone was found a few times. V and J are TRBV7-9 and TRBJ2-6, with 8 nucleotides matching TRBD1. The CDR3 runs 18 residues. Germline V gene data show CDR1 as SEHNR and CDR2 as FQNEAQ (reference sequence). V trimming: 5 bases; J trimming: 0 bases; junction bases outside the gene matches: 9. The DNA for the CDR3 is TGTGCCAGCAGCACCAGACAGGGGCCCAGCTCTGGGGCCAACGTCCTGACTTTC. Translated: CASSTRQGPSSGANVLTF.

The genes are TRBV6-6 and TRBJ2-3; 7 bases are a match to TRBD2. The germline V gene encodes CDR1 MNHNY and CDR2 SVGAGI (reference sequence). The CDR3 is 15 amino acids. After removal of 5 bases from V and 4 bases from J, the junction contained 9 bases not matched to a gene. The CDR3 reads CASSPLAGVADTQYF. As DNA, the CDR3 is TGTGCCAGCAGTCCTCTCGCGGGGGTAGCAGATACGCAGTATTTT.

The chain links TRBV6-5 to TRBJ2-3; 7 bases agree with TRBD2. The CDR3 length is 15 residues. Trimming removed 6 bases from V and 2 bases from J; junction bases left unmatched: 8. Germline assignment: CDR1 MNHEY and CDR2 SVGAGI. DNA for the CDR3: TGTGCCAGCAGCTACGGGGGGAGGATCACAGATACGCAGTATTTT. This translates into CASSYGGRITDTQYF.

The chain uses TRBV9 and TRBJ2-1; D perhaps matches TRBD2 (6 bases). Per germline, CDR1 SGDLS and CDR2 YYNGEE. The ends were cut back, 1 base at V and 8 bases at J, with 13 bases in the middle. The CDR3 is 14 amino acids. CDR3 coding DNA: TGTGCCAGCAGCGTAAAGGCGGGGTATGATGAGCAGTTCTTC. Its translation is CASSVKAGYDEQFF.

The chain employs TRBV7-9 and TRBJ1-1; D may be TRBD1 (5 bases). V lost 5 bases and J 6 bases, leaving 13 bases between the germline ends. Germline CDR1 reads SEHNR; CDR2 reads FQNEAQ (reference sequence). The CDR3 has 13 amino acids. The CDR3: CASSLGWGAEAFF. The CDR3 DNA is TGTGCCAGCAGCCTCGGATGGGGCGCTGAAGCTTTCTTT.